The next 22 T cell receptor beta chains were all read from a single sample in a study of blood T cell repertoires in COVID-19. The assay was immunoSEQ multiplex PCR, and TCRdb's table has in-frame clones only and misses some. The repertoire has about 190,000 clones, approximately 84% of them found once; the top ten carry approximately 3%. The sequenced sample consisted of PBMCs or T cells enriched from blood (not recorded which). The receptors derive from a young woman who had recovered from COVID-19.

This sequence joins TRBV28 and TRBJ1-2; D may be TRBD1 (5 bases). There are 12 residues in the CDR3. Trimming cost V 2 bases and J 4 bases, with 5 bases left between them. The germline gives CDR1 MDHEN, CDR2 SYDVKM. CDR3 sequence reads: CASSLQGYGYTF. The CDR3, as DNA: TGTGCCAGCAGTTTACAGGGCTATGGCTACACCTTC.

As DNA, the CDR3 is TGCGCCAGCAGCCAGGGCCTACTGGAGACCCAGTACTTC. Translating gives CASSQGLLETQYF. The chain joins TRBV4-1 to TRBJ2-5; D remains ambiguous. The CDR3 runs 13 residues. The germline V gene encodes CDR1 MGHRA and CDR2 YSYEKL. V was cut by 3 bases and J by 5 bases, with 10 bases left in between.

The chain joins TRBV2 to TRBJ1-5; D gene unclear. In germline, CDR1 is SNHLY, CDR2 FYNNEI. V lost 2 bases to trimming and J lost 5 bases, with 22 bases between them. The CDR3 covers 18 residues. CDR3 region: CASSELEGREDLDQPQHF. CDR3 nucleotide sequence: TGTGCCAGCAGTGAACTAGAAGGGAGAGAGGATTTAGATCAGCCCCAGCATTTT.

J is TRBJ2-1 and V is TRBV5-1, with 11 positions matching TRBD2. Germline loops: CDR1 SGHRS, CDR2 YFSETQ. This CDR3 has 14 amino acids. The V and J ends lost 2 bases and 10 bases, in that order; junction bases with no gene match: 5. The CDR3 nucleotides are TGCGCCAGCAGCTTACAGACTAGCGGGGCGGAGCAGTTCTTC. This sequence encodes CASSLQTSGAEQFF.

CDR3 region: CASSLRDRANEQFF. The CDR3 DNA sequence: TGTGCCAGCAGTCTCCGGGACAGGGCGAATGAGCAGTTCTTC. V gene TRBV28 combines with J gene TRBJ2-1, with 9 bases that match TRBD1. Trimming cost V 5 bases and J 7 bases; bases outside gene matches: 6. CDR3 length equals 14 residues. Looked up from germline, CDR1 is MDHEN and CDR2 is SYDVKM.

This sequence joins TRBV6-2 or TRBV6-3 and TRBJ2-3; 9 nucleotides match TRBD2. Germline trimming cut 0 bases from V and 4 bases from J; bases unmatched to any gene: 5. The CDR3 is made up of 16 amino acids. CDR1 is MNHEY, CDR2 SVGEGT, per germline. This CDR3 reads CASSYSRGGAADTQYF. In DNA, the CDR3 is TGTGCCAGCAGTTACTCACGCGGGGGGGCCGCAGATACGCAGTATTTT.

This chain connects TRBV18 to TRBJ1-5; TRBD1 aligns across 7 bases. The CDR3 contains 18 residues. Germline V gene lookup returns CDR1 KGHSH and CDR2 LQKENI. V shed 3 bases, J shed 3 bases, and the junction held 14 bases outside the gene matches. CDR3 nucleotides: TGTGCCAGCTCACCGGGACAGCCTATCAGCAGGATCAATCAGCCCCAGCATTTT. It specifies CASSPGQPISRINQPQHF.

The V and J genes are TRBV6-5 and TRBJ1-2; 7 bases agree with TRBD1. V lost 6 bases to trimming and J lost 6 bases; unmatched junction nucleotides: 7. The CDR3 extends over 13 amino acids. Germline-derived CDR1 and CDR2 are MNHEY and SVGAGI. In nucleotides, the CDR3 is TGTGCCAGCAGGAGTACAGGGGTCGATGGCTACACCTTC. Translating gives CASRSTGVDGYTF.

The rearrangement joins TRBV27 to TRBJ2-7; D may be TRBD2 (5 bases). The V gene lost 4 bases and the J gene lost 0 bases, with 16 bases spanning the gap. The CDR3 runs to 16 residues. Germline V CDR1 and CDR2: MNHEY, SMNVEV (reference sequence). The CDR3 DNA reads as TGTGCCAGCAGTTCCCGGGGTAGCGCATACTCCTACGAGCAGTACTTC. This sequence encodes CASSSRGSAYSYEQYF.

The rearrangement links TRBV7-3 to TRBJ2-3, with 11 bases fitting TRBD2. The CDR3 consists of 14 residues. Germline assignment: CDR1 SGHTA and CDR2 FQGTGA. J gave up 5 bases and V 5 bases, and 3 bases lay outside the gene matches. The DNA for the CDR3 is TGTGCCAGCAGCATAGCGGGAGGGGTAGATACGCAGTATTTT. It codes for CASSIAGGVDTQYF.

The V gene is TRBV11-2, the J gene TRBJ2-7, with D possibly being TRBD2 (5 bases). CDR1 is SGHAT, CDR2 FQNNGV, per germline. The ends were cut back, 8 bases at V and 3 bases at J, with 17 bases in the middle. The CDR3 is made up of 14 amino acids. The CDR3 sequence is CASERLPRLYEQYF. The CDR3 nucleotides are TGTGCCAGCGAGAGACTACCGCGACTCTACGAGCAGTACTTC.

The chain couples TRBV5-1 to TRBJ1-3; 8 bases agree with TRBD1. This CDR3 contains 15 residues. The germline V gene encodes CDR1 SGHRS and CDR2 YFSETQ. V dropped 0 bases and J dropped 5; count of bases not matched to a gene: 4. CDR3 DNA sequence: TGCGCCAGCAGCTTGGAAGGACAGGGAAGAAACACCATATATTTT. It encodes CASSLEGQGRNTIYF.

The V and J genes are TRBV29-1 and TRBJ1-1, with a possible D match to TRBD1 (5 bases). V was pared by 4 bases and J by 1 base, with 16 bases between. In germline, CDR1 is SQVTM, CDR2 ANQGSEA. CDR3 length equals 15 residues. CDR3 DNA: TGCAGCGTTGGACAGATGCTAACCGAGAACACTGAAGCTTTCTTT. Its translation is CSVGQMLTENTEAFF.

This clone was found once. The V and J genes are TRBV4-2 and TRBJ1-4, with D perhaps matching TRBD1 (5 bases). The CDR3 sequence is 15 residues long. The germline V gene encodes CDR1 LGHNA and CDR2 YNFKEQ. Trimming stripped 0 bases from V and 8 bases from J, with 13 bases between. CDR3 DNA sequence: TGTGCCAGCAGCCAAGATCGGGGGACGGAGGAAAAACTGTTTTTT. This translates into CASSQDRGTEEKLFF.

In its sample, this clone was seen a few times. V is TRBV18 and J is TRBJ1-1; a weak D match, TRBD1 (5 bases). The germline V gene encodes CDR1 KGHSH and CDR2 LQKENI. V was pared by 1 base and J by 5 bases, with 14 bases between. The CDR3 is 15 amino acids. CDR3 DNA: TGTGCCAGCTCACCACGGCAGGGATCGAATACTGAAGCTTTCTTT. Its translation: CASSPRQGSNTEAFF.

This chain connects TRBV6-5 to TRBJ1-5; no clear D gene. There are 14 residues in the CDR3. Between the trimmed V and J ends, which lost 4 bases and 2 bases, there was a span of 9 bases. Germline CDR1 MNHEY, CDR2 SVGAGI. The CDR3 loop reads CASSSGRGNQPQHF. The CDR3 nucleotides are TGTGCCAGCAGTTCCGGGAGGGGCAATCAGCCCCAGCATTTT.

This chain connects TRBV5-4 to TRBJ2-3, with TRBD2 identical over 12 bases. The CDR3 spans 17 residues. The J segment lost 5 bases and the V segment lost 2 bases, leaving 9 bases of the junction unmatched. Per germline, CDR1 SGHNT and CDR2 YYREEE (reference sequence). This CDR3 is CASSLRLAGARGDTQYF. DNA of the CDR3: TGTGCCAGCAGCTTACGACTAGCGGGAGCCCGTGGAGATACGCAGTATTTT.

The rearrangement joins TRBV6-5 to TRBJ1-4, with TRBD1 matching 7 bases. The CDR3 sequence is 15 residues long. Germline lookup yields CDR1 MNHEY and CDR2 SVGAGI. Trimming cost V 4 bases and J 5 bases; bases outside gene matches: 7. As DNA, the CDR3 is TGTGCCAGCAGTTTACTCCGGGACAGCAATGAAAAACTGTTTTTT. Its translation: CASSLLRDSNEKLFF.

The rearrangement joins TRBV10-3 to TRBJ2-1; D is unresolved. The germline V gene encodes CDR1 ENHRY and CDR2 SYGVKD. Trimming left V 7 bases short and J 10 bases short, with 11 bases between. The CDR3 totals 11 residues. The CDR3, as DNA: TGTGCCATCAAGCAGGATTCGGAGCAGTTCTTC. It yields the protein CAIKQDSEQFF.

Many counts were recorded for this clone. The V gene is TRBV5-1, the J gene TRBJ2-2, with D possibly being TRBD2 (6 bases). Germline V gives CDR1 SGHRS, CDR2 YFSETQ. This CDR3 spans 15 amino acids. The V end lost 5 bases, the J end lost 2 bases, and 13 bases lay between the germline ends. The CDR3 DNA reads TGCGCCAGCAGAACTACTAGCACCAACACCGGGGAGCTGTTTTTT. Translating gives CASRTTSTNTGELFF.

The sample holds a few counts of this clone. CDR3 region: CSASPSDRDSGELFF. As DNA, the CDR3 is TGCAGTGCTAGTCCAAGCGACAGGGACAGCGGGGAGCTGTTTTTT. The chain employs TRBV20-1 and TRBJ2-2; TRBD1 matches 7 bases. Trimming cost V 3 bases and J 7 bases; bases outside gene matches: 11. This CDR3 has 15 amino acids. CDR1 and CDR2 from the germline V gene are DFQATT and SNEGSKA (reference sequence).

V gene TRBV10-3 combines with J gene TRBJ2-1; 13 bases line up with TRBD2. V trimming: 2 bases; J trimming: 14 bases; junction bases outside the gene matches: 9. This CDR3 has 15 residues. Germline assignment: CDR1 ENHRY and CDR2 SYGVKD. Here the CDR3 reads CAISENLGLAGREFF. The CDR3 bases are TGTGCCATCAGTGAGAACCTGGGACTAGCGGGAAGAGAGTTCTTC.